This entry features one TCR beta chain sequence. Source study methods: Amplification with reference gene primers provided the estimates of nucleated cell counts. Measured with immunoSEQ multiplex PCR; TCRdb has only the in-frame clones, and not every one. V and J calls and clone size come straight from that table; D and trimming were deduced from the DNA. The repertoire holds about 100,000 clones, with about 90% as singletons. This entry comes from a study of blood T cell repertoires in COVID-19. The overall study: The United States, Italy and Spain supplied acute and convalescent COVID-19 samples. PBMCs, B-cell-depleted T cells, or T cells provided the cDNA or gDNA that made up the material.

Looked up from germline, CDR1 is MRHNA and CDR2 is SNTAGT. Trimming cost V 4 bases and J 0 bases, with 9 bases left between them. The CDR3 spans 14 residues. Sequencing was carried out using peripheral blood. This sequence was found in a human donor in a cohort sampled during active COVID-19. This chain connects TRBV6-4 to TRBJ1-1; D call uncertain. The CDR3 here is CASSAVEVNTEAFF. The CDR3 DNA reads as TGTGCCAGCAGTGCCGTCGAGGTGAACACTGAAGCTTTCTTT.